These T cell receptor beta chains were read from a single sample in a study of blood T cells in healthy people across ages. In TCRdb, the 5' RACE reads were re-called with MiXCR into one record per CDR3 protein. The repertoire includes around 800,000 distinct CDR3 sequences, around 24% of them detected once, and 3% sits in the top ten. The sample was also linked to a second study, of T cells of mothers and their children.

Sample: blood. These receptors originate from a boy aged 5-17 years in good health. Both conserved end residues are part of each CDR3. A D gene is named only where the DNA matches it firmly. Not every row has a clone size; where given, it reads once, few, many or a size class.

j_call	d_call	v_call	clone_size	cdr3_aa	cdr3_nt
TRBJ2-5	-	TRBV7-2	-	CASSLARESQYF	TGTGCCAGCAGCTTAGCGCGAGAGAGCCAGTACTTC
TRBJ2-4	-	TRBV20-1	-	CSASTGLAKNIQYF	TGCAGTGCTTCGACAGGACTGGCCAAAAACATTCAGTACTTC
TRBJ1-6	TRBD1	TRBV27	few	CASSGTGEPAPLHF	TGTGCCAGCAGTGGAACAGGGGAGCCCGCACCCCTCCACTTT
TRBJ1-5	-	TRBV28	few	CASSDNQPQHF	TGTGCCAGCAGCGATAATCAGCCCCAGCATTTT
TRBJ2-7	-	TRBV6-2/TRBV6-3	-	CASNRPSSYEQYF	TGTGCCAGCAACCGTCCGAGCTCCTACGAGCAGTACTTC
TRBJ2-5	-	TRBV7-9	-	CASSPRSGPQETQYF	TGTGCCAGCAGCCCCCGTTCTGGGCCCCAAGAGACCCAGTACTTC
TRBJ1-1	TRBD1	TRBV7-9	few	CASILGQGNTEAFF	TGTGCCAGCATCCTGGGACAGGGGAACACTGAAGCTTTCTTT
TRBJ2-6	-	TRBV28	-	CASSTQAAGANVLTF	TGTGCCAGCAGTACTCAAGCCGCTGGGGCCAACGTCCTGACTTTC
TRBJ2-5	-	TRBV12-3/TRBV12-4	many	CASSLIGTAQETQYF	TGTGCCAGCAGTTTGATCGGGACGGCTCAAGAGACCCAGTACTTC
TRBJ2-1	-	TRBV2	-	CASSDGSSNEQFF	TGTGCCAGCAGTGATGGTTCCAGCAATGAGCAGTTCTTC
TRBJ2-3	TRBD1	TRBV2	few	CASSVGQSTDTQYF	TGTGCCAGCAGTGTGGGACAGAGCACAGATACGCAGTATTTT
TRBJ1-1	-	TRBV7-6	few	CASRPTGNTEAFF	TGTGCCAGCAGACCCACAGGAAACACTGAAGCTTTCTTT
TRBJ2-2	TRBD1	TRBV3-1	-	CASSRTGTIGELFF	TGTGCCAGCAGCCGGACAGGCACCATCGGGGAGCTGTTTTTT
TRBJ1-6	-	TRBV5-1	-	CASSLSARGSPLHF	TGCGCCAGCAGCCTAAGCGCCAGGGGTTCACCCCTCCACTTT
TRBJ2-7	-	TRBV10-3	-	CATVEQSSYEQYF	TGTGCCACCGTCGAACAGAGCTCCTACGAGCAGTACTTC